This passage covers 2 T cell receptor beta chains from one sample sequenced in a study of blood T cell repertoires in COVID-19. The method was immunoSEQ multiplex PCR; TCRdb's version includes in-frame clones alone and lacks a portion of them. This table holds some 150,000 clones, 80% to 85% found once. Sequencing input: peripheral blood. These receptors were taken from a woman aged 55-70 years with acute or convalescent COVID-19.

The CDR3 DNA reads as TGCGCCAGCAGCTTAAACAGGGGGCAAATAGTGTATGGCTACACCTTC. Translating gives CASSLNRGQIVYGYTF. This chain connects TRBV5-1 to TRBJ1-2; 9 nucleotides line up with TRBD1. Germline V gene lookup returns CDR1 SGHRS and CDR2 YFSETQ. The CDR3 loop spans 16 amino acids. The junction had 10 bases not matched to a gene; V was cut back by 2 bases and J by 5 bases.

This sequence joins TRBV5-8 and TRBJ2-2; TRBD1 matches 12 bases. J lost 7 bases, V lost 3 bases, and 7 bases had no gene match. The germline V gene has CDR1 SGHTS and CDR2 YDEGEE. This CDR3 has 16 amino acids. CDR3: CASSYRDRGRGGELFF. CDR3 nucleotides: TGTGCCAGCAGCTACCGGGACAGGGGGCGCGGCGGGGAGCTGTTTTTT.